These 25 T cell receptor beta chains came from one sample sequenced in a study of low-dose radiotherapy and immunotherapy resistance in tumors. The time point denotes: after trial treatment. Treatment given: LDRT plus nivolumab, ipilimumab, low-dose cyclophosphamide and aspirin (RACIN trial). Both TCRalpha and TCRbeta chains were reverse transcribed with V-gene-specific primers. TCR amplification ran approximately 22 PCR cycles using constant-region and V-primer adapter primers. TCRdb processed the reads anew with MiXCR; each CDR3 protein has one entry. Of some 46,000 distinct CDR3 sequences listed, about 25% are singletons. The specimen comprised PBMCs, sampled after low-dose radiotherapy plus immunotherapy. The origin of the receptors is a male donor with prostate cancer.

This clonotype was picked up many times. The gene calls are TRBV14 and TRBJ2-1, with 13 bases identical to TRBD2. Germline V CDR1 and CDR2: SGHDN, FVKESK. The CDR3 consists of 15 residues. The V and J ends lost 4 bases and 9 bases, in that order; junction bases with no gene match: 6. The CDR3 spells CASSLGLAGATEQFF. In DNA form, the CDR3 reads TGTGCCAGCAGCCTTGGACTAGCGGGAGCTACTGAGCAGTTCTTC.

This clonotype was counted at least ten times. The chain joins TRBV6-6 to TRBJ2-2, with 7 nucleotides matching TRBD2. V lost 0 bases to trimming and J lost 5 bases; unmatched junction nucleotides: 9. The germline gives CDR1 MNHNY, CDR2 SVGAGI (reference sequence). The CDR3 totals 17 residues. CDR3 sequence (DNA): TGTGCCAGCAGTTACTCGAGGGGCGGGAGTGGAACCGGGGAGCTGTTTTTT. Its translation is CASSYSRGGSGTGELFF.

This chain links TRBV29-1 with TRBJ2-7, with a tentative D call TRBD2 (6 bases). The V gene's germline CDR1 is SQVTM and CDR2 ANQGSEA. CDR3 length equals 11 residues. Trimming left V 4 bases short and J 3 bases short, with 7 bases between. CDR3 DNA sequence: TGCAGCGTTGGGGACTTCTACGAGCAGTACTTC. Residues: CSVGDFYEQYF.

The rearrangement joins TRBV6-8 to TRBJ1-2; D gene unclear. CDR3 size: 14 residues. The germline V gene encodes CDR1 MNHGY and CDR2 SAAAGT. V dropped 5 bases and J dropped 4 bases, with 14 bases sitting between them. The CDR3 sequence: CASSDPERGYGYTF. The CDR3 DNA sequence: TGTGCCAGCAGTGATCCGGAGCGGGGCTATGGCTACACCTTC.

This clonotype was picked up many times. The chain uses TRBV20-1 and TRBJ2-3, with TRBD2 matching 9 bases. The CDR3 runs to 14 residues. V lost 6 bases, J lost 0 bases, and 4 bases stayed unmatched. Germline-derived CDR1 and CDR2 are DFQATT and SNEGSKA (reference sequence). CDR3 in amino acids: CSARLAESTDTQYF. The CDR3 coding sequence is TGCAGTGCCCGACTAGCGGAGAGCACAGATACGCAGTATTTT.

The J gene is TRBJ2-2, the V gene TRBV11-2; tentatively, D is TRBD2 (6 bases). Germline V gives CDR1 SGHAT, CDR2 FQNNGV. The CDR3 is 16 amino acids. Trimming cost V 2 bases and J 1 base, with 11 bases left between them. DNA of the CDR3: TGTGCCAGCAGCTTATTACGACTAGGGAACACCGGGGAGCTGTTTTTT. Amino acid sequence: CASSLLRLGNTGELFF.

The table lists this clonotype with many counts. CDR3 sequence (DNA): TGTGCCAGTAGTATAACGGGACGACTACTAGGGACTGAAGCTTTCTTT. Protein product: CASSITGRLLGTEAFF. This chain connects TRBV19 to TRBJ1-1, with D perhaps matching TRBD1 (5 bases). Trimming cost V 2 bases and J 5 bases, with 18 bases left between them. CDR3 length: 16 residues. Germline values: CDR1 LNHDA, CDR2 SQIVND (reference sequence).

The chain has TRBV10-3 and TRBJ2-3, with D possibly TRBD2 on 6 matching bases. The germline V gene encodes CDR1 ENHRY and CDR2 SYGVKD. CDR3 size: 15 residues. V lost 10 bases to trimming and J lost 0 bases, with 17 bases between them. CDR3 in amino acids: CATWAGSGSTDTQYF. CDR3 sequence (DNA): TGTGCCACCTGGGCGGGGAGCGGGAGCACAGATACGCAGTATTTT.

V gene TRBV6-5 combines with J gene TRBJ2-3; D gene unclear. This CDR3 is built from 13 residues. The germline gives CDR1 MNHEY, CDR2 SVGAGI. V lost 4 bases and J lost 2, with 7 bases in between. The CDR3 sequence is CASSFADTDTQYF. CDR3 coding DNA: TGTGCCAGCAGTTTTGCCGACACAGATACGCAGTATTTT.

In this sample, this clonotype turned up many times. This chain uses TRBV11-3 with TRBJ2-1; D is ambiguous. Germline V gene lookup returns CDR1 SGHNT and CDR2 YENEEA. The CDR3 is made up of 11 amino acids. The V end lost 5 bases, the J end lost 9 bases, and 8 bases lay between the germline ends. CDR3 sequence reads: CASSLRGEQFF. In DNA, the CDR3 is TGTGCCAGCAGCCTGCGCGGTGAGCAGTTCTTC.

Regarding this clonotype: With a far larger clone one base away, a read error is the likely cause. The chain combines TRBV12-3 or TRBV12-4 with TRBJ2-5; 13 nucleotides align to TRBD2. The V gene end was trimmed by 6 bases and the J gene end by 11 bases; junction bases not matched to a gene: 18. The CDR3 sequence is 17 residues long. DNA for the CDR3: TGTGCCAGCAGCCGCGCCGGGACTAGCGGGAAGGGGTATGAGCAGTACTTC. Its protein product is CASSRAGTSGKGYEQYF.

This clonotype was recorded at least ten times. The genes are TRBV4-1 and TRBJ2-7, with 9 nucleotides matching TRBD1. J was trimmed by 6 bases and V by 1 base; bases with no gene match: 4. CDR3 length: 14 amino acids. Germline-derived CDR1 and CDR2 are MGHRA and YSYEKL. The CDR3 sequence is CASSQVGTGSEQYF. DNA of the CDR3: TGCGCCAGCAGCCAAGTCGGGACAGGGTCCGAGCAGTACTTC.

This clonotype qualifies as medium-sized. This chain links TRBV7-4 with TRBJ2-1; 12 bases are a match to TRBD2. Germline trimming cut 4 bases from V and 6 bases from J; bases unmatched to any gene: 10. The CDR3 totals 17 residues. Germline CDR1 SGHVT, CDR2 SQSDAQ. The CDR3, as DNA: TGTGCCAGCAGCTCTGGACTAGCGGGGCCGGCGACCAATGAGCAGTTCTTC. This encodes CASSSGLAGPATNEQFF.

This clonotype was observed many times. The CDR3 nucleotides are TGTGCCAGCAGCGTTCAACAGGTGTCGGGGACCGGGGAGCTGTTTTTT. Protein product: CASSVQQVSGTGELFF. The chain joins TRBV7-9 to TRBJ2-2, with D perhaps assigned TRBD1 or TRBD2 (5 bases each). Trimming shortened V by 5 bases and J by 5 bases, and 18 bases separated the two germline ends. Germline V gene data show CDR1 as SEHNR and CDR2 as FQNEAQ (reference sequence). This CDR3 region has 16 residues.

By share of the sample, this clonotype is medium-sized. This chain links TRBV6-5 with TRBJ2-2; D call uncertain. There are 14 residues in the CDR3. The germline V gene has CDR1 MNHEY and CDR2 SVGAGI. V gave up 0 bases and J gave up 4 bases, with 6 bases separating them. The CDR3 loop is CASSYSASTGELFF. DNA of the CDR3: TGTGCCAGCAGTTACTCGGCTAGCACCGGGGAGCTGTTTTTT.

V gene TRBV3-1 combines with J gene TRBJ1-6; D may be TRBD1 (5 bases). The CDR3 consists of 15 residues. Germline values: CDR1 LGHDT, CDR2 YNNKEL (reference sequence). Trimming took off 3 bases at V and 7 bases at J, with 13 bases between the two ends. The CDR3 here is CASSHPGLLNSPLHF. The CDR3 region has the DNA TGTGCCAGCAGCCATCCGGGACTGCTAAATTCACCCCTCCACTTT.

Regarding this clonotype: At one end the junction does not follow the germline gene, possibly because of a read error. J is TRBJ1-5 and V is TRBV6-1, with a possible D match to TRBD1 (6 bases). The CDR3 extends over 16 amino acids. Germline-derived CDR1 and CDR2 are MNHNS and SASEGT. CDR3 sequence (DNA): TGTGCCATCAGTGAGAGCGTCGGGGGCGGCAATCAGCCCCAGCATTTT. Encoded protein: CAISESVGGGNQPQHF.

This clonotype was seen ten or more times. J is TRBJ2-1 and V is TRBV10-3, with 8 bases that match TRBD1. CDR3 size: 16 residues. The germline V gene has CDR1 ENHRY and CDR2 SYGVKD. V gave up 3 bases and J gave up 3 bases; unmatched junction bases: 7. For the CDR3, the DNA is TGTGCCATCAGTGACCCGGGACAGGAAAACTACAATGAGCAGTTCTTC. This gives the protein CAISDPGQENYNEQFF.

This chain joins TRBV4-2 and TRBJ2-6; D may correspond to TRBD1 or TRBD2 (6 bases each). Trimming shortened V by 0 bases and J by 0 bases, and 9 bases separated the two germline ends. The CDR3 is 17 amino acids. Per the germline V gene, CDR1 is LGHNA and CDR2 is YNFKEQ. CDR3 amino acids: CASSQEGGHSGANVLTF. For the CDR3, the DNA is TGTGCCAGCAGCCAAGAGGGGGGACACTCTGGGGCCAACGTCCTGACTTTC.

This clonotype was counted between two and nine times. V gene TRBV6-2 or TRBV6-3 combines with J gene TRBJ2-1; 9 bases agree with TRBD2. The CDR3 covers 16 residues. CDR1 is MNHEY, CDR2 SVGEGT, per germline. The V segment lost 4 bases and the J segment 7 bases; nucleotides outside the gene matches: 11. The CDR3 here is CASSFSAGGYSNEQFF. Written as DNA, the CDR3 is TGTGCCAGCAGTTTTTCAGCGGGGGGATACTCGAATGAGCAGTTCTTC.

This clonotype was recorded many times. The chain has TRBV27 and TRBJ1-2; D perhaps matches TRBD1 (6 bases). CDR3 length: 13 residues. CDR1 and CDR2 from the germline V gene are MNHEY and SMNVEV (reference sequence). Trimming stripped 6 bases from V and 2 bases from J, with 10 bases between. CDR3 sequence: CASRTTGNYGYTF. As DNA, the CDR3 is TGTGCCAGCAGGACGACAGGAAACTATGGCTACACCTTC.

In this sample, this clonotype turned up many times. For the CDR3, the DNA is TGTGCCAGCAGCCCCTCCGGACCTCCGGGGGAAAACAATGAGCAGTTCTTC. It encodes CASSPSGPPGENNEQFF. The gene calls are TRBV7-6 and TRBJ2-1; TRBD2 is a possible D gene (6 bases). The CDR3 spans 17 residues. Germline V gene data show CDR1 as SGHVS and CDR2 as FNYEAQ. Deletions cut 5 bases from V and 5 bases from J, with 22 bases between.

This clonotype was detected many times. The rearrangement joins TRBV12-3 or TRBV12-4 to TRBJ2-1; D ambiguous. There are 12 residues in the CDR3. Trimming took off 2 bases at V and 9 bases at J, with 8 bases between the two ends. The CDR3 nucleotides read TGTGCCAGCAGTTTAAACGGACGTGAGCAGTTCTTC. As protein: CASSLNGREQFF.

This clonotype has a count of ten or more. The chain joins TRBV19 to TRBJ2-3; D might be TRBD2 (7 bases). The V end was cut by 3 bases, the J end by 1 base, with 14 bases between. CDR1 and CDR2 (germline): LNHDA, SQIVND (reference sequence). This CDR3 has 16 residues. CDR3 nucleotide sequence: TGTGCCAGTAGTATGGGTTCGCGGGGGCGCACAGATACGCAGTATTTT. Translated, it gives CASSMGSRGRTDTQYF.

This chain connects TRBV12-3 or TRBV12-4 to TRBJ2-1, with TRBD1 as a possible D gene (5 bases). CDR3 length: 13 amino acids. V was cut by 3 bases and J by 9 bases, with 12 bases left in between. Written as DNA, the CDR3 is TGTGCCAGCAGTTTTACCGTAGGGGTTGAGCAGTTCTTC. Its translation: CASSFTVGVEQFF.